A selection of T cell receptor beta chains follows, all from one sample in a study of CD8 T cells in ankylosing spondylitis. TCRdb processed the 5' RACE reads anew with MiXCR; each CDR3 protein has one entry. The table includes just over 350,000 distinct CDR3 sequences, approximately 20% detected once. Material: blood, either unsorted or a sorted T cell fraction (not recorded which). Receptor source: a male donor with ankylosing spondylitis or in good health (not recorded which). The CDR3 runs from the conserved cysteine through the conserved F or W. Fields, in order: D gene, clone size, V gene, J gene, CDR3 DNA, CDR3 protein. A D gene is named only where the DNA matches it firmly. Where a row states a size, it is once, few, many or the class of an expanded clone; other rows omit it.

TRBD1	NA	TRBV12-3/TRBV12-4	TRBJ2-7	TGTGCCAGCAGTTCAGGGACAGTGGTTACTCTCGAGCAGTACTTC	CASSSGTVVTLEQYF
TRBD1	NA	TRBV30	TRBJ2-7	TGTGCCTGGACCGGGACAGGGGGTATCGAGCAGTACTTC	CAWTGTGGIEQYF
NA	NA	TRBV7-9	TRBJ2-1	TGTGCCAGCAGCCCCCGGGACGGCTACTACAATGAGCAGTTCTTC	CASSPRDGYYNEQFF
TRBD2	few	TRBV6-2/TRBV6-3	TRBJ2-1	TGTGCCAGCAGTTACGCGGCGGGGGGGTACAATGAGCAGTTCTTC	CASSYAAGGYNEQFF
TRBD2	NA	TRBV4-1	TRBJ2-3	TGCGCCAGCAGCCGGACTAGCGGGGGGGTAGCAGGAGATACGCAGTATTTT	CASSRTSGGVAGDTQYF
TRBD1	few	TRBV9	TRBJ2-3	TGTGCCAGCAACCCGGGACAGGTATCAGATACGCAGTATTTT	CASNPGQVSDTQYF
TRBD1	few	TRBV20-1	TRBJ2-7	TGCAGTGCTAGAGATCGGACAGGGTCCCTCTACGAGCAGTACTTC	CSARDRTGSLYEQYF
NA	NA	TRBV5-1	TRBJ2-5	TGCGCCAGCAGCTTAAACTGGATCCAAGAGACCCAGTACTTC	CASSLNWIQETQYF
TRBD1	NA	TRBV4-1	TRBJ2-2	TGCGCCAGCGAACCGACAGGGCCCGGGGAGCTGTTTTTT	CASEPTGPGELFF
NA	few	TRBV9	TRBJ2-2	TGTGCCAGCAGCGTAGCGGCCGGGGAGCTGTTTTTT	CASSVAAGELFF
NA	few	TRBV4-1	TRBJ2-7	TGCGCCAGCAGCCAAGATCTAGAGGGGGCCTACGAGCAGTACTTC	CASSQDLEGAYEQYF
TRBD2	few	TRBV9	TRBJ2-5	TGTGCCAGCAGCCTGACCGGGACTAGCATAGAGACCCAGTACTTC	CASSLTGTSIETQYF
NA	NA	TRBV28	TRBJ2-7	TGTGCCAGCAGTTACATCGGACAGCCCTCCTACGAGCAGTACTTC	CASSYIGQPSYEQYF
NA	few	TRBV12-3/TRBV12-4	TRBJ1-4	TGTGCCAGCAGCATACTCGTAAATGAAAAACTGTTTTTT	CASSILVNEKLFF
NA	few	TRBV5-6	TRBJ2-1	TGTGCCAGCAGCTTTGGGACTTTCAATGAGCAGTTCTTC	CASSFGTFNEQFF
NA	NA	TRBV7-8	TRBJ2-6	TGTGCCAGCAGCGCCGCGGTGGTGTTAGGGGCCAACGTCCTGACTTTC	CASSAAVVLGANVLTF
TRBD1	once	TRBV7-8	TRBJ2-7	TGTGCCAGCAGCTTGGGACAGGTGATAGACTACGAGCAGTACTTC	CASSLGQVIDYEQYF
TRBD1	NA	TRBV20-1	TRBJ2-3	TGCAGTGCTCCACCCGGGACAGCGTACTCAGATACGCAGTATTTT	CSAPPGTAYSDTQYF
NA	few	TRBV20-1	TRBJ2-3	TGCAGTGCCTCCTACCCACCTAGTAAAGATACGCAGTATTTT	CSASYPPSKDTQYF
NA	NA	TRBV7-8	TRBJ1-1	TGTGCCAGCGGGCCAAGGGGCGGAGACACTGAAGCTTTCTTT	CASGPRGGDTEAFF
NA	NA	TRBV2	TRBJ2-3	TGTGCCAGCAGTGGCGCAGGGGGCACAGATACGCAGTATTTT	CASSGAGGTDTQYF
NA	few	TRBV20-1	TRBJ2-1	TGCAGTGCTAGAATGCAGGGGTCACCAATTTATGAGCAGTTCTTC	CSARMQGSPIYEQFF
NA	few	TRBV14	TRBJ2-3	TGTGCCAGCAGCCAAGGACTAGTTAGTTCTGCAGATACGCAGTATTTT	CASSQGLVSSADTQYF
TRBD1	few	TRBV7-9	TRBJ2-7	TGTGCCAGCAGCGAACGGGACAGGGCCCCCGAGCAGTACTTC	CASSERDRAPEQYF
TRBD1	few	TRBV5-5	TRBJ2-3	TGTGCCAGCAGCTTGTGGGACAGGGGCACAGATACGCAGTATTTT	CASSLWDRGTDTQYF
NA	NA	TRBV5-1	TRBJ1-5	TGCGCCAGCAGCGACGGATTAGCAACACCCCAGCATTTT	CASSDGLATPQHF
TRBD2	NA	TRBV5-1	TRBJ2-7	TGCGCCAGCAGCTTAGAAGGACTAGCGGGGGCCGAAACCTACGAGCAGTACTTC	CASSLEGLAGAETYEQYF
NA	NA	TRBV2	TRBJ2-1	TGTGCCAGCAGTGGGGCGACAGGATTATATGAGCAGTTCTTC	CASSGATGLYEQFF
NA	few	TRBV4-1	TRBJ2-7	TGCGCCAGCAGCCAGTCCCCCACAGGGTACGAGCAGTACTTC	CASSQSPTGYEQYF
NA	NA	TRBV12-5	TRBJ2-3	TGTGCTAGTGCCGAAGGGGCAGGGACCACAGATACGCAGTATTTT	CASAEGAGTTDTQYF
TRBD2	NA	TRBV2	TRBJ2-3	TGTGCCAGCAGTCTGAGGCGGGGGGGTTCGTCAGATACGCAGTATTTT	CASSLRRGGSSDTQYF
NA	NA	TRBV29-1	TRBJ2-7	TGCAGCGTAAGGGCCGTTGGGGAGCAGTACTTC	CSVRAVGEQYF
NA	NA	TRBV7-9	TRBJ2-7	TGTGCCAGCAGCTTAAATTGGGGATACGAGCAGTACTTC	CASSLNWGYEQYF
NA	few	TRBV3-1	TRBJ2-5	TGTGCCAGCAGCCCTTATCATGGACGGTGGGTAGAGACCCAGTACTTC	CASSPYHGRWVETQYF
TRBD1	few	TRBV28	TRBJ2-7	TGTGCCAGCAGTTGGTCGAGGGGACAGGGGGTCTACGAGCAGTACTTC	CASSWSRGQGVYEQYF
TRBD2	NA	TRBV20-1	TRBJ2-5	TGCAGTGCTAGTGACCCCTTCGACCCGGGACTAGATCGAGAGACCCAGTACTTC	CSASDPFDPGLDRETQYF
NA	few	TRBV10-3	TRBJ2-7	TGTGCCATCACCGAGACAGGAGCAGCCTACGAGCAGTACTTC	CAITETGAAYEQYF